This T cell receptor (beta chain) was retrieved from a study of response to subunit inactivated influenza vaccine (dated 2018 in TCRdb). Looking at the study overall: To follow how T cells responded to a trivalent subunit inactivated influenza vaccine, the researchers relied on deep quantitative profiling of the T cell receptor repertoire. On the study overall, not on this receptor specifically: It was suggested by the authors that each seasonal influenza vaccination may recruit only a limited number of new T cells.

Spanning cysteine to phenylalanine, the CDR3 consists of 15 amino acids. The entry retains the CDR3 DNA only, 45 bases that are in frame from base 1. Trimming takes 1 base from V and 1 base from J, and the germline ends sit 7 bases apart. This clonotype was counted at least ten times. The target of this receptor is not known. Base qualities are not recorded, but no much larger clone differs from it by a single base. The method was RT-PCR. The sequencer was an Illumina HiSeq 2500. TCRdb reanalyzed the raw reads on its own, using fastp at Q25 for trimming and MiXCR for clone calling, and kept in-frame beta chains. Under each unique CDR3 protein, matching rows form one entry showing the most common genes and DNA. The sample data list hundreds of thousands of distinct CDR3 sequences, and about an eighth of these were observed just once. Roughly 10% of the sample goes to the ten largest clones.

The receptor was isolated from a man aged 45 to 65 who received an inactivated influenza vaccine. Donor details come from another sample of the same person, matched by shared clones. The sequence links TRBV12-3 or TRBV12-4 to TRBJ2-2; the D gene remains uncertain. The sample was PBMCs from blood, taken on the day of vaccination. The CDR3 here reads CASSLEALNTGELFF. The nucleotides read TGTGCCAGCAGTTTAGAAGCCCTGAACACCGGGGAGCTGTTTTTT.